Reported below is one TCR beta chain. One entry per CDR3 protein results from TCRdb running MiXCR on the 5' RACE reads. The sample consists of roughly 93,000 distinct CDR3 sequences, 14% to 15% of them appearing once. The data were obtained in a study of early T cells in non-severe SARS-CoV-2 infection. Sequencing was performed on whole blood. This receptor was taken from an adult who was a healthcare worker with PCR-confirmed SARS-CoV-2 infection or an uninfected control (not recorded which).

CDR3 nucleotide sequence: TGCAGTGCTAGAGATCTTAGCGGGTCGGACTATGGCTACACCTTC. Translation: CSARDLSGSDYGYTF. The rearrangement links TRBV20-1 to TRBJ1-2; no reliable D call. Germline lookup yields CDR1 DFQATT and CDR2 SNEGSKA (reference sequence). This CDR3 contains 15 residues. Trimming stripped 0 bases from V and 3 bases from J, with 14 bases between.